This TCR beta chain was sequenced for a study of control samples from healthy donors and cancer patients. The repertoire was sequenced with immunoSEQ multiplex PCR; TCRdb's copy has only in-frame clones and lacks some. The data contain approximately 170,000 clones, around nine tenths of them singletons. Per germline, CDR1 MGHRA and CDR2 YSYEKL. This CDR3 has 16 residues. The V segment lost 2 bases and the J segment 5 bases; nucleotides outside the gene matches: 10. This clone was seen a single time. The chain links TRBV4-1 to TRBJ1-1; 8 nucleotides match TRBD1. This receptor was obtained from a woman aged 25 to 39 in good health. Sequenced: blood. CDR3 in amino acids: CASSQYAGGSTTEAFF. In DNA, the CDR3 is TGCGCCAGCAGCCAATACGCAGGGGGCTCGACGACTGAAGCTTTCTTT.